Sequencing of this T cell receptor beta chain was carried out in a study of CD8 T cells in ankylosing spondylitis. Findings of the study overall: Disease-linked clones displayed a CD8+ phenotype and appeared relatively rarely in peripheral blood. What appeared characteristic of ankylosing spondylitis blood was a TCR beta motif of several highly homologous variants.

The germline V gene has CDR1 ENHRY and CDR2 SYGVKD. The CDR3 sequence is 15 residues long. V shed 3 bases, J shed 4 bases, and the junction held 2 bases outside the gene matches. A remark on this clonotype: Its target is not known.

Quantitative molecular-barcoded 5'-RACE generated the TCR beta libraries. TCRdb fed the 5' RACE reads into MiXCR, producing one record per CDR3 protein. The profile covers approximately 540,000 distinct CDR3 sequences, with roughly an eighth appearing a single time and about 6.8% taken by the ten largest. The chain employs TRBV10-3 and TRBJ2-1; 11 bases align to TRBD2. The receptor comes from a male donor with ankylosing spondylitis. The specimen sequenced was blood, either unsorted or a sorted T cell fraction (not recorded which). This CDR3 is CAISELAGAYNEQFF. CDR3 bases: TGTGCCATCAGTGAACTAGCGGGAGCGTACAATGAGCAGTTCTTC.